The following is a T cell receptor (beta chain) sequence with its context. What it binds is not known. Trimming stripped 5 bases from V and 8 bases from J, with 14 bases between. Germline V gene lookup returns CDR1 SGHTA and CDR2 FQGNSA. The CDR3 runs 13 residues. The data were obtained in a study of shared clonotypes between healthy human individuals. Findings and caveats of the study: Having only a few donors restricted how much genetic and exposure-history diversity was captured.

Libraries were prepared by immunoSEQ multiplex PCR; TCRdb keeps only in-frame clonotypes and omits some of them. The profile shows about 2 million clones, around 95% of them singletons. The origin of this receptor is a man in his late teens or twenties in good health. J is TRBJ2-3 and V is TRBV7-2; weak D call: TRBD2 (5 bases). Sequenced input: naive CD4+ T cells sorted from blood. As to subset: CD45RA+ positively selected. The CDR3, as DNA: TGTGCCAGCAGCCCTGTTAGCGTAGTTACGCAGTATTTT. Its protein product is CASSPVSVVTQYF. Complete variable domain (other parts from reference TRBV7-2 and TRBJ2-3): GAGVSQSPSNKVTEKGKDVELRCDPISGHTALYWYRQSLGQGLEFLIYFQGNSAPDKSGLPSDRFSAERTGGSVSTLTIQRTQQEDSAVYLCASSPVSVVTQYFGPGTRLTVL.